This record covers a single T cell receptor beta chain. Its cognate antigen is unknown. Only in-frame clones appear in the TCRdb table, and some are missing; sequencing was by immunoSEQ multiplex PCR. Of 85,000 to 130,000 clones listed, more than 90% were seen once; the top ten hold roughly 2.6%. This specimen comes from a study of siplizumab effects on memory and regulatory T cells. Trimming cost V 3 bases and J 1 base, with 9 bases left between them. CDR3 size: 14 residues. Germline CDR1 SGHTA, CDR2 FQGTGA. Study-level points and caveats: Only a minority of proliferating CD4+ or CD8+ clones had an assignable naive or memory phenotype, with roughly 80-96% lacking one.

The sequence was obtained from a human donor in good health. Some clones in this sample may be carry-over from other donors' samples. Sequencing was performed on CD4+ T cells sorted from blood. The chain has TRBV7-3 and TRBJ1-1, with D possibly matching TRBD1 (6 bases). The CDR3 loop reads CASSFNRANTEAFF. CDR3 in DNA: TGTGCCAGCAGCTTCAACAGGGCGAACACTGAAGCTTTCTTT.